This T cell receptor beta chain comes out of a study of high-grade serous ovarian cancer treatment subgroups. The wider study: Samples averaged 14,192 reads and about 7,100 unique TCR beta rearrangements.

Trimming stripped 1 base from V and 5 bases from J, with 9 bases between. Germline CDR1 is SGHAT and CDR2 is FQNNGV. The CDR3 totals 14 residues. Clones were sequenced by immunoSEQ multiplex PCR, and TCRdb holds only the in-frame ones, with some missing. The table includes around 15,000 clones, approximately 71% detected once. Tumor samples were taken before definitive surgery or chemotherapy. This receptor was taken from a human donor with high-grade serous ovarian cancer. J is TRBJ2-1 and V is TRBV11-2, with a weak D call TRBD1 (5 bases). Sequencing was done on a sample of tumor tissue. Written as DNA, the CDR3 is TGTGCCAGCAGCTTAGTCTGGGGCAACAATGAGCAGTTCTTC. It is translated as CASSLVWGNNEQFF.